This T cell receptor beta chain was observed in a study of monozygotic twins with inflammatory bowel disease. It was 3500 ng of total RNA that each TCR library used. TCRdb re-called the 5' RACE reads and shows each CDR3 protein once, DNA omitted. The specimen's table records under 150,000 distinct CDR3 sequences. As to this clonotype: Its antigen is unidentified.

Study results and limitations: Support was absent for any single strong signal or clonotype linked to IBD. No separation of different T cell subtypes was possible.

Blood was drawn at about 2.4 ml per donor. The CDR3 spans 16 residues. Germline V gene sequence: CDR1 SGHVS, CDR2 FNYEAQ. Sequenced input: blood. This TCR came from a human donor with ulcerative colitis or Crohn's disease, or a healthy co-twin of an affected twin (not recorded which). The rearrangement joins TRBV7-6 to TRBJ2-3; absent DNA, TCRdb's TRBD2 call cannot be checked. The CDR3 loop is CASSYRLAGPTDTQYF.